These 18 T cell receptor beta chains were all obtained from the same sample, sequenced in a study of OX40 agonist ivuxolimab in advanced cancers. Only in-frame clones appear in the TCRdb table, and some are missing; sequencing was by immunoSEQ multiplex PCR. This table has approximately 77,000 clones, about nine tenths appearing once. Here the sequenced sample was CD4+ or CD8+ T cells sorted from blood, taken in a trial of the OX40 agonist ivuxolimab. The origin of the receptors is an adult with an advanced solid tumor such as melanoma, head and neck, liver or kidney cancer.

The rearrangement uses TRBV18 and TRBJ2-6, with D hard to call. CDR1 is KGHSH and CDR2 is LQKENI in the germline V gene. The germline V and J ends were trimmed by 1 base and 3 bases, with 10 bases remaining between them. The CDR3 is 16 residues long. CDR3 sequence (DNA): TGTGCCAGCTCACCACTCGACGCGGATGGGGCCAACGTCCTGACTTTC. Protein sequence: CASSPLDADGANVLTF. Full variable domain (outside the CDR3, taken from reference TRBV18 and TRBJ2-6): NAGVMQNPRHLVRRRGQEARLRCSPMKGHSHVYWYRQLPEEGLKFMVYLQKENIIDESGMPKERFSAEFPKEGPSILRIQQVVRGDSAAYFCASSPLDADGANVLTFGAGSRLTVL.

This chain joins TRBV6-7 and TRBJ2-3; TRBD1 aligns across 10 bases. TRBV6-7 is known as an ORF, though its function is uncertain. The trim removed 4 bases at V and 10 bases at J, leaving 5 bases unmatched. The CDR3 is 13 amino acids. CDR3 region: CASSSRTGGSQYF. The DNA of the CDR3 is TGTGCCAGCAGTTCTCGGACAGGGGGTTCGCAGTATTTT.

The genes are TRBV10-3 and TRBJ2-6, with 13 bases aligning to TRBD2. The germline V gene has CDR1 ENHRY and CDR2 SYGVKD. The CDR3 has 17 residues. V gave up 10 bases and J gave up 2 bases; unmatched junction bases: 8. In DNA, the CDR3 is TGTGCCACCTTCCGTGGGACTAGCGGGACTGGGGCCAACGTCCTGACTTTC. Translation: CATFRGTSGTGANVLTF.

The gene calls are TRBV21-1 and TRBJ2-3; TRBD2 is the table's D call, not checked against the DNA. TRBV21-1 is given as a pseudogene. The length of the CDR3 is 16 residues. The CDR3 sequence is CASSKVERESTDTQYF. In DNA form, the CDR3 reads TGTGCCAGCAGCAAAGTGGAGCGGGAATCCACAGATACGCAGTATTTT.

The chain employs TRBV11-3 and TRBJ2-3, with D hard to call. V was cut by 7 bases and J by 4 bases, with 12 bases left in between. Per germline, CDR1 SGHNT and CDR2 YENEEA. This CDR3 region has 13 residues. Here the CDR3 reads CASTNPEADTQYF. The CDR3 region has the DNA TGTGCCAGCACCAACCCCGAGGCAGATACGCAGTATTTT.

The chain links TRBV11-2 to TRBJ2-1; TRBD2 aligns across 10 bases. The CDR3 totals 14 residues. Trimming removed 8 bases from V and 8 bases from J; junction bases left unmatched: 9. CDR1 SGHAT and CDR2 FQNNGV come from the germline V gene. CDR3: CASGWTSGGDEQFF. In DNA form, the CDR3 reads TGTGCCAGCGGATGGACTAGCGGAGGGGATGAGCAGTTCTTC.

J is TRBJ2-1 and V is TRBV5-1; the D is unclear. The CDR3 covers 14 residues. Germline V gene data show CDR1 as SGHRS and CDR2 as YFSETQ. V was pared by 0 bases and J by 12 bases, with 16 bases between. The CDR3 region is CASSLGPRSSGQFF. In DNA form, the CDR3 reads TGCGCCAGCAGCTTGGGCCCGAGGTCCTCAGGGCAGTTCTTC.

The chain joins TRBV5-1 to TRBJ1-1; TRBD1 matches at 7 bases. The V gene end was trimmed by 4 bases and the J gene end by 1 base; junction bases not matched to a gene: 4. From germline, CDR1 is SGHRS and CDR2 YFSETQ. The CDR3 is made up of 14 amino acids. The CDR3 spells CASSGWTGNTEAFF. The CDR3 DNA reads as TGCGCCAGCAGCGGGTGGACAGGGAACACTGAAGCTTTCTTT.

This sequence joins TRBV11-2 and TRBJ1-1, with D hard to call. This CDR3 comprises 13 residues. The V end lost 3 bases, the J end lost 0 bases, and 5 bases lay between the germline ends. CDR1 and CDR2 (germline): SGHAT, FQNNGV. CDR3 residues: CASSFRLNTEAFF. The CDR3 DNA is TGTGCCAGCAGCTTTCGGCTGAACACTGAAGCTTTCTTT.

The CDR3 sequence is CAIRPGQGASGANVLTF. The CDR3 DNA reads TGTGCCATCAGGCCGGGACAGGGGGCGTCCGGGGCCAACGTCCTGACTTTC. The chain employs TRBV10-3 and TRBJ2-6; TRBD1 aligns across 12 bases. Germline V gives CDR1 ENHRY, CDR2 SYGVKD. The CDR3 loop spans 17 amino acids. V shed 6 bases, J shed 4 bases, and the junction held 7 bases outside the gene matches.

This clone was recorded only once. The chain combines TRBV7-2 with TRBJ2-7; D possibly corresponds to TRBD2 (6 bases). The V end was cut by 5 bases, the J end by 3 bases, with 20 bases between. Per the germline V gene, CDR1 is SGHTA and CDR2 is FQGNSA. The CDR3 contains 16 residues. This CDR3 reads CASSPEGASGVYEQYF. The CDR3 DNA reads as TGTGCCAGCAGCCCCGAAGGGGCGTCGGGGGTCTACGAGCAGTACTTC.

The CDR3 bases are TGTGCCAGCAGCTTAGTAGTAGGCCCTGAAGCTTTCTTT. It encodes CASSLVVGPEAFF. The gene calls are TRBV7-2 and TRBJ1-1; D remains ambiguous. Germline values: CDR1 SGHTA, CDR2 FQGNSA. V was shortened by 1 base and J by 6 bases, with 9 bases between the two germline ends. This CDR3 region has 13 residues.

The genes are TRBV11-3 and TRBJ2-7; D uncertain. The ends were cut back, 1 base at V and 2 bases at J, with 6 bases in the middle. CDR3 size: 13 residues. The germline CDR1 and CDR2 sequences are SGHNT and YENEEA. The CDR3 region has the DNA TGTGCCAGCAGCTTAGGACCCCCCTACGAGCAGTACTTC. Its translation: CASSLGPPYEQYF.

The chain carries TRBV7-3 and TRBJ2-1; tentatively, D is TRBD2 (6 bases). Per germline, CDR1 SGHTA and CDR2 FQGTGA. This CDR3 contains 13 residues. V was pared by 3 bases and J by 10 bases, with 13 bases between. The DNA for the CDR3 is TGTGCCAGCAGCTTTGGAAAGGGACTCGAGCAGTTCTTC. Residues: CASSFGKGLEQFF.

V gene TRBV7-9 combines with J gene TRBJ2-4, with TRBD1 matching 10 bases. Trimming took 5 bases from V and 7 from J; bases not matched to a gene: 8. CDR1 is SEHNR, CDR2 FQNEAQ, per germline (reference sequence). This CDR3 has 15 amino acids. The CDR3 protein is CASSPRQGAWNIQYF. The CDR3 DNA is TGTGCCAGCAGCCCGAGACAGGGGGCGTGGAACATTCAGTACTTC.

V and J are TRBV7-9 and TRBJ1-1, with D possibly matching TRBD1 (5 bases). The CDR3 covers 14 residues. Between the trimmed V and J ends, which lost 3 bases and 4 bases, there was a span of 12 bases. CDR1 SEHNR and CDR2 FQNEAQ come from the germline V gene (reference sequence). CDR3: CASSFGGVSTEAFF. CDR3 in DNA: TGTGCCAGCAGCTTCGGAGGGGTTAGCACTGAAGCTTTCTTT.

The rearrangement uses TRBV7-3 and TRBJ2-1; no clear D. In germline, CDR1 is SGHTA, CDR2 FQGTGA. V lost 2 bases to trimming and J lost 8 bases, with 10 bases between them. The CDR3 runs to 13 residues. The CDR3 DNA sequence: TGTGCCAGCAGCTTACAGGTTTACCATGAGCAGTTCTTC. It codes for CASSLQVYHEQFF.

V and J are TRBV29-1 and TRBJ2-5, with TRBD1 as a possible D gene (7 bases). The CDR3 runs 13 residues. The V gene's germline CDR1 is SQVTM and CDR2 ANQGSEA. V shed 6 bases and J shed 1 base, with 12 bases lying between them. The CDR3: CSVGGQLQETQYF. The CDR3 DNA sequence: TGCAGCGTCGGGGGACAGCTCCAAGAGACCCAGTACTTC.